Sequencing of this T cell receptor (beta chain) was carried out in a study of cytomegalovirus exposure and HLA in healthy donors. Looking at the study overall: Of all 398 donors who were genotyped, roughly 81% belonged to the Caucasian-associated ancestry cluster.

This CDR3 comprises 15 residues. V shed 6 bases, J shed 4 bases, and the junction held 8 bases outside the gene matches. The germline V gene encodes CDR1 MDHEN and CDR2 SYDVKM. The primer mix had 60 Vbeta and 13 Jbeta primers. Using immunoSEQ multiplex PCR, the repertoire was profiled, and TCRdb retains in-frame clones only, with some absent. The sample records 150,000 or so clones, roughly 82% being singletons. These donors counted as nominally healthy when sampled, but unrecorded immune exposures were likely. The source material was PBMCs. V usage is TRBV28 and J usage is TRBJ2-2, with TRBD2 matching over 7 bases. The sequence was obtained from a man aged 25 to 40 in good health and CMV-seropositive. CDR3 coding DNA: TGTGCCAGCAGCCTATCTAGCGGTGCCACCGGGGAGCTGTTTTTT. It specifies CASSLSSGATGELFF.